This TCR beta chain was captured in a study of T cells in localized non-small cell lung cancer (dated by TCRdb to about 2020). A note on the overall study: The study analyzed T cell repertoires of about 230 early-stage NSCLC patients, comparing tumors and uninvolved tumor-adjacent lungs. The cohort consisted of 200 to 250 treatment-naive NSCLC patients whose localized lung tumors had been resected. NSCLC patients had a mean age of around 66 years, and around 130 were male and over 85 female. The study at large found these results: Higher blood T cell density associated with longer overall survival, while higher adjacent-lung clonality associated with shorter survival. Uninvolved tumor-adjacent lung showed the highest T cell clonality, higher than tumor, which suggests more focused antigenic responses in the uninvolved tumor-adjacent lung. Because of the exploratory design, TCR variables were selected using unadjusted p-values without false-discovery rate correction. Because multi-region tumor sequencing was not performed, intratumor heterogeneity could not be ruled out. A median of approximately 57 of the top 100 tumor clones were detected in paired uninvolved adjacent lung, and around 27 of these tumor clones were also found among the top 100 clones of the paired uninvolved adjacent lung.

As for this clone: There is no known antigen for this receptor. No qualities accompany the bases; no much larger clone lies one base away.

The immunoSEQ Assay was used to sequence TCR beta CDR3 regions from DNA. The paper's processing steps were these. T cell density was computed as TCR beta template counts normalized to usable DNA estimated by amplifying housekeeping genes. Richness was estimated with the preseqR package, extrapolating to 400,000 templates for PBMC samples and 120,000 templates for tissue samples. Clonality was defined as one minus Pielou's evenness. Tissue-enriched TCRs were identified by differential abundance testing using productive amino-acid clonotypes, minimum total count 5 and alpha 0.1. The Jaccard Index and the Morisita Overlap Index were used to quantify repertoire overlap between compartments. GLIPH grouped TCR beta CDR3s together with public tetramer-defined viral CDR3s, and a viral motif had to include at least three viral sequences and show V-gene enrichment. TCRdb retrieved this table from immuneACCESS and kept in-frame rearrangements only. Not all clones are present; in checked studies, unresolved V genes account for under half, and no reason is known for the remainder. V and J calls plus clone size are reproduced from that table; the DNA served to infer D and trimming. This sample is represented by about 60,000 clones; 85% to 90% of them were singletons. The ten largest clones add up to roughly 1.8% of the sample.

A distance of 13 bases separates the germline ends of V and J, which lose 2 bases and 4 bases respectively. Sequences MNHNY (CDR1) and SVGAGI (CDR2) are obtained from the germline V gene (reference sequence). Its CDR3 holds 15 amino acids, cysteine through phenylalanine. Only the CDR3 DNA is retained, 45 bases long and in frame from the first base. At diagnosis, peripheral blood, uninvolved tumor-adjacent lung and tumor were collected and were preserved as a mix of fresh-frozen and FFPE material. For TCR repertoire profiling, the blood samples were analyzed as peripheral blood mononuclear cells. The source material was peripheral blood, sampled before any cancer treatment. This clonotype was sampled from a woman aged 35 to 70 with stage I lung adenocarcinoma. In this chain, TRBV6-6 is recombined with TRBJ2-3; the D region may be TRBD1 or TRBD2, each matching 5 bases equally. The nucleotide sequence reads TGTGCCAGCAGTTACGGGGGAATTGTGGCAGATACGCAGTATTTT. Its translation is CASSYGGIVADTQYF.